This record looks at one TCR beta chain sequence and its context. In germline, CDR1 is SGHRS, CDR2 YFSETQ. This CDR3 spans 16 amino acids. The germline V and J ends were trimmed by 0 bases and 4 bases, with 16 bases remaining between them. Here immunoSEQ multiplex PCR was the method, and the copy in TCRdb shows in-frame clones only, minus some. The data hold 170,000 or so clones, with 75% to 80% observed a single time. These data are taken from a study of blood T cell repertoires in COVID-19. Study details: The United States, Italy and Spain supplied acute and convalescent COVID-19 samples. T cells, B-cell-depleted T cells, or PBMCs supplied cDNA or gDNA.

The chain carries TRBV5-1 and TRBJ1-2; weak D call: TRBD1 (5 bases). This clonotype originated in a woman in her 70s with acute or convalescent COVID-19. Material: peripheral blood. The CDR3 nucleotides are TGCGCCAGCAGCTTGGCCGGGGGGAGCGATCCCTATGGCTACACCTTC. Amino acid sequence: CASSLAGGSDPYGYTF.